A single sample gave rise to the 20 T cell receptor beta chains below, sequenced in a study of blood T cell repertoires in COVID-19. Data came from immunoSEQ multiplex PCR; TCRdb stores just in-frame clones and leaves some out. There are some 120,000 clones in the sample; 86% occur only once, and around 4.5% lies in the top ten. The source material was peripheral blood. Receptors originate from a man aged 35-49 years with acute or convalescent COVID-19.

V gene TRBV19 combines with J gene TRBJ1-4; 9 bases map to TRBD1. The CDR3 is 15 amino acids. V lost 3 bases to trimming and J lost 8 bases; unmatched junction nucleotides: 7. CDR1 LNHDA and CDR2 SQIVND come from the germline V gene (reference sequence). The CDR3 region is CASSMGDRVVEKLFF. For the CDR3, the DNA is TGTGCCAGTAGTATGGGGGACAGGGTAGTGGAAAAACTGTTTTTT. The variable domain in full, with the rest retrieved from reference TRBV19 and TRBJ1-4, is DGGITQSPKYLFRKEGQNVTLSCEQNLNHDAMYWYRQDPGQGLRLIYYSQIVNDFQKGDIAEGYSVSREKKESFPLTVTSAQKNPTAFYLCASSMGDRVVEKLFFGSGTQLSVL.

The chain is built from TRBV29-1 and TRBJ1-1, with TRBD1 identical over 9 bases. The junction had 3 bases not matched to a gene; V was cut back by 5 bases and J by 5 bases. The CDR3 sequence is 12 residues long. Germline V CDR1 and CDR2: SQVTM, ANQGSEA. As DNA, the CDR3 is TGCAGCGTTCAGACAGGGGGAACTGAAGCTTTCTTT. Translated: CSVQTGGTEAFF.

The chain links TRBV4-2 to TRBJ2-2; 11 bases line up with TRBD2. Trimming took 0 bases from V and 5 from J; bases not matched to a gene: 8. This CDR3 comprises 18 residues. CDR1 is LGHNA and CDR2 is YNFKEQ in the germline V gene. CDR3 residues: CASSQDRSGGAKTGELFF. DNA of the CDR3: TGTGCCAGCAGCCAAGACCGTAGCGGGGGGGCAAAAACCGGGGAGCTGTTTTTT.

V usage is TRBV19 and J usage is TRBJ2-6, with TRBD1 identical over 9 bases. Germline trimming cut 7 bases from V and 1 base from J; bases unmatched to any gene: 8. CDR1 and CDR2 from the germline V gene are LNHDA and SQIVND (reference sequence). The CDR3 spans 17 residues. The CDR3 nucleotides read TGTGCCAGTAATCCTCCGGACAGGGGTTCTGGGGCCAACGTCCTGACTTTC. This gives the protein CASNPPDRGSGANVLTF. Complete variable domain (other parts from reference TRBV19 and TRBJ2-6): DGGITQSPKYLFRKEGQNVTLSCEQNLNHDAMYWYRQDPGQGLRLIYYSQIVNDFQKGDIAEGYSVSREKKESFPLTVTSAQKNPTAFYLCASNPPDRGSGANVLTFGAGSRLTVL.

The CDR3 sequence: CASILRDRDGYTF. The CDR3 DNA is TGTGCCAGCATATTACGGGACAGGGATGGCTACACCTTC. The V and J genes are TRBV12-3 or TRBV12-4 and TRBJ1-2; 9 bases agree with TRBD1. This CDR3 is built from 13 residues. The trim removed 7 bases at V and 6 bases at J, leaving 6 bases unmatched.

The chain employs TRBV7-9 and TRBJ2-2, with D tentatively TRBD1 (7 bases). This CDR3 spans 17 amino acids. Germline lookup yields CDR1 SEHNR and CDR2 FQNEAQ (reference sequence). V was shortened by 5 bases and J by 5 bases, with 21 bases between the two germline ends. The CDR3 is CASSRGGRATGTGELFF. The CDR3, as DNA: TGTGCCAGCAGCAGAGGGGGGAGAGCGACAGGGACCGGGGAGCTGTTTTTT.

This chain uses TRBV5-4 with TRBJ2-3, with TRBD1 identical over 7 bases. There are 14 residues in the CDR3. Germline-derived CDR1 and CDR2 are SGHNT and YYREEE (reference sequence). J gave up 5 bases and V 4 bases, and 7 bases lay outside the gene matches. The CDR3 is CASSPPGGRDTQYF. CDR3 coding DNA: TGTGCCAGCAGCCCACCAGGGGGAAGAGATACGCAGTATTTT. Variable domain in full (rest from reference TRBV5-4 and TRBJ2-3): ETGVTQSPTHLIKTRGQQVTLRCSSQSGHNTVSWYQQALGQGPQFIFQYYREEENGRGNFPPRFSGLQFPNYSSELNVNALELDDSALYLCASSPPGGRDTQYFGPGTRLTVL.

This clone was counted a single time. The V gene is TRBV27, the J gene TRBJ2-7; D call uncertain. Germline V CDR1 and CDR2: MNHEY, SMNVEV (reference sequence). The ends were cut back, 10 bases at V and 0 bases at J, with 22 bases in the middle. CDR3 length equals 16 residues. CDR3 sequence reads: CATKLIRSGSSYEQYF. As DNA, the CDR3 is TGTGCCACCAAATTAATACGTTCGGGTTCCTCCTACGAGCAGTACTTC.

This rearrangement joins TRBV2 to TRBJ2-3, with 7 bases fitting TRBD1. The CDR3 spans 12 residues. Looked up from germline, CDR1 is SNHLY and CDR2 is FYNNEI. V was pared by 7 bases and J by 3 bases, with 1 base of the junction left unmatched. In DNA, the CDR3 is TGTGCCAGCATGACAGGGACAGATACGCAGTATTTT. Translated, it gives CASMTGTDTQYF.

In its sample, this clone was seen once. The chain uses TRBV7-6 and TRBJ1-1; 7 nucleotides agree with TRBD1. This CDR3 is 15 amino acids long. CDR1 is SGHVS and CDR2 is FNYEAQ in the germline V gene. J gave up 8 bases and V 1 base, and 10 bases lay outside the gene matches. The CDR3 region is CASSLDGSGGNEAFF. In DNA form, the CDR3 reads TGTGCCAGCAGCTTAGATGGGTCAGGGGGTAACGAAGCTTTCTTT.

This rearrangement joins TRBV6-1 to TRBJ2-2; 13 nucleotides line up with TRBD2. Germline V lookup: CDR1 MNHNS, CDR2 SASEGT. Losses at the gene ends were 6 bases for V and 4 bases for J; bases not matched to a gene: 2. The CDR3 spans 15 residues. The CDR3 DNA reads as TGTGCCAGCAGGGGACTAGCGGGGATCACCGGGGAGCTGTTTTTT. Its protein is CASRGLAGITGELFF.

This clone came up a few times. J is TRBJ2-7 and V is TRBV11-3, with D tentatively TRBD2 (6 bases). This CDR3 comprises 13 residues. V was cut by 1 base and J by 7 bases, with 11 bases left in between. The germline CDR1 and CDR2 sequences are SGHNT and YENEEA. The CDR3 nucleotides read TGTGCCAGCAGCTTAGCGGCCGGGAGTGAGCAGTACTTC. Translating gives CASSLAAGSEQYF. Looking up the rest from reference TRBV11-3 and TRBJ2-7 gives the full variable domain: EAGVVQSPRYKIIEKKQPVAFWCNPISGHNTLYWYLQNLGQGPELLIRYENEEAVDDSQLPKDRFSAERLKGVDSTLKIQPAELGDSAVYLCASSLAAGSEQYFGPGTRLTVT.

V gene TRBV5-6 combines with J gene TRBJ1-2; D gene unclear. V lost 3 bases to trimming and J lost 8 bases, with 17 bases between them. Germline-derived CDR1 and CDR2 are SGHDT and YYEEEE. The CDR3 consists of 14 residues. The CDR3 nucleotides read TGTGCCAGCAGCTACGCGCCCCCTCGGGTCGGCTACACCTTC. It yields the protein CASSYAPPRVGYTF. Supplemented by reference TRBV5-6 and TRBJ1-2, the full variable domain reads DAGVTQSPTHLIKTRGQQVTLRCSPKSGHDTVSWYQQALGQGPQFIFQYYEEEERQRGNFPDRFSGHQFPNYSSELNVNALLLGDSALYLCASSYAPPRVGYTFGSGTRLTVV.

For the CDR3, the DNA is TGTGCCACCAGGGACAGTAATTCACCCCTCCACTTT. Amino acid sequence: CATRDSNSPLHF. V is TRBV2 and J is TRBJ1-6; 7 bases are a match to TRBD1. J was trimmed by 6 bases and V by 10 bases; bases with no gene match: 3. The germline gives CDR1 SNHLY, CDR2 FYNNEI. The CDR3 runs 12 residues.

The rearrangement links TRBV14 to TRBJ1-5; TRBD1 is a possible D gene (5 bases). The V gene's germline CDR1 is SGHDN and CDR2 FVKESK. V lost 6 bases and J lost 7, with 13 bases in between. The CDR3 is 13 residues long. In nucleotides, the CDR3 is TGTGCCAGCAGTCAGCAGGGTGGGCAGCCCCAGCATTTT. Encoded protein: CASSQQGGQPQHF.

V gene TRBV7-2 combines with J gene TRBJ2-1, with D possibly being TRBD2 (5 bases). This CDR3 spans 14 amino acids. V was clipped by 0 bases and J by 11 bases, with 14 bases between them. CDR1 is SGHTA, CDR2 FQGNSA, per germline. The CDR3 coding sequence is TGTGCCAGCAGCTTAGCGATCGGTGCGGGTCAGCAGTTCTTC. Translated, it gives CASSLAIGAGQQFF. The whole variable domain, filled in from reference TRBV7-2 and TRBJ2-1, reads GAGVSQSPSNKVTEKGKDVELRCDPISGHTALYWYRQSLGQGLEFLIYFQGNSAPDKSGLPSDRFSAERTGGSVSTLTIQRTQQEDSAVYLCASSLAIGAGQQFFGPGTRLTVL.

This clone turned up a few times. The V call is TRBV7-2, the J call TRBJ1-5; 7 bases agree with TRBD1. CDR3 length: 15 amino acids. The V segment lost 4 bases and the J segment 6 bases; nucleotides outside the gene matches: 9. The germline V gene has CDR1 SGHTA and CDR2 FQGNSA. The CDR3: CASSSTGFTGQPQHF. The CDR3 nucleotides read TGTGCCAGCAGCTCGACAGGGTTTACGGGTCAGCCCCAGCATTTT.

The chain combines TRBV6-5 with TRBJ2-7; 12 bases agree with TRBD2. CDR1 and CDR2 (germline): MNHEY, SVGAGI. This CDR3 has 15 residues. Germline trimming cut 5 bases from V and 4 bases from J; bases unmatched to any gene: 6. The CDR3 DNA reads as TGTGCCAGCAGTATCCTAGCGGGAGGGCCTTACGAGCAGTACTTC. It translates to CASSILAGGPYEQYF.

The V call is TRBV18, the J call TRBJ1-3, with 9 bases fitting TRBD1. The V gene end was trimmed by 3 bases and the J gene end by 3 bases; junction bases not matched to a gene: 3. The CDR3 has 15 amino acids. Germline lookup yields CDR1 KGHSH and CDR2 LQKENI. In nucleotides, the CDR3 is TGTGCCAGCTCACCGGGACAGGGTGGTGGAAACACCATATATTTT. This codes for CASSPGQGGGNTIYF.

V usage is TRBV24-1 and J usage is TRBJ2-3, with D possibly TRBD2 on 5 matching bases. V lost 10 bases to trimming and J lost 0 bases, with 16 bases between them. Germline V gene data show CDR1 as KGHDR and CDR2 as SFDVKD. The CDR3 has 15 residues. The CDR3 nucleotides read TGTGCCACTAAATCCAGCGGAACTAGCACAGATACGCAGTATTTT. Its protein is CATKSSGTSTDTQYF.